What follows is one T cell receptor (beta chain) and its context. How the authors handled the data: Nucleated cell number was recorded as an estimate derived from reference gene primer amplification. Profiled with immunoSEQ multiplex PCR; TCRdb holds only in-frame clones, not every one. For V, J and clone size, that table is used; D and trimming come from the DNA. Among about 240,000 clones listed, around 85% were seen once. Germline CDR1 and CDR2: GTSNPN and SVGIG (reference sequence). The CDR3 runs 13 residues. Germline trimming cut 5 bases from V and 5 bases from J; bases unmatched to any gene: 3. These data originate in a study of blood T cell repertoires in COVID-19. Whole-study context: Sources were T cells, B-cell-depleted T cells, or PBMCs; the material itself was cDNA or gDNA.

Sequencing used peripheral blood. The rearrangement links TRBV30 to TRBJ1-6, with TRBD1 matching 7 bases. This TCR came from an elderly woman with acute or convalescent COVID-19. CDR3 sequence (DNA): TGTGCCTGGGCGGGACAGAATAATTCACCCCTCCACTTT. Its translation is CAWAGQNNSPLHF.